This T cell receptor (beta chain) appears in the sequencing data of a study of T cell responses to AZD1222 COVID-19 vaccine. Whole-study context: Samples with a second dose at about 4 or about 12 weeks were pooled together. Study-wide results and limits: The donor group comprised mostly white British people and more females; the analysis possibly underestimated clonal diversity. Spike-specific TCRs gained breadth and depth after people received two AZD1222 doses. Of spike-specific TCRs, nearly half reportedly target regions left unmutated in variants.

This clone was seen at least ten times. Its antigen is not identified. Clones were read by immunoSEQ multiplex PCR, and TCRdb kept only the in-frame ones, dropping some. The repertoire includes over 100,000 clones, over 75% of them detected once, and roughly a sixth sits in the top ten. The CDR3 contains 16 residues. CDR1 and CDR2 from the germline V gene are SQVTM and ANQGSEA. The V gene lost 7 bases and the J gene lost 2 bases, with 21 bases spanning the gap. This TCR was recovered from an adult in good health. The sample here was peripheral blood, taken on day 0 of AZD1222 vaccination. The chain uses TRBV29-1 and TRBJ2-1; D unclear. CDR3 bases: TGCAGCGCCGAAGCAGCGACGGATGCTACCTACAATGAGCAGTTCTTC. It translates to CSAEAATDATYNEQFF.